The present T cell receptor (beta chain) was sequenced within a study of shared clonotypes between healthy human individuals. Study at large: Those who served as donors were a couple of women and a few men between the ages of 18 and 49. Broader study findings: The four-donor shared clonotypes exceeded non-shared clonotypes in generation probability, with non-shared ones scoring lower.

The table came from immunoSEQ multiplex PCR; TCRdb's copy has only in-frame clones and leaves some out. In the table there are 500,000 or so clones, 90% to 96% of which are singletons. For this clone: Its antigen is currently unknown.

CD4+ cells yielded CD45RA+ naive and CD45RA-negative memory subsets. CDR1 and CDR2 from the germline V gene are MDHEN and SYDVKM. V lost 8 bases and J lost 0, with 16 bases in between. The length of the CDR3 is 15 residues. The sequencing input was naive CD4+ T cells sorted from blood. The subset was: CD45RA+ positively selected. J is TRBJ1-1 and V is TRBV28; a possible D gene is TRBD1 (6 bases). The clonotype originates from a woman in her thirties in good health. CDR3 sequence reads: CASSQGGSMNTEAFF. The CDR3 DNA is TGTGCCAGCTCGCAAGGGGGTTCCATGAACACTGAAGCTTTCTTT.